The 20 T cell receptor beta chains below were found in one sample sequenced in a study of T cells in Graves' hyperthyroidism and ophthalmopathy. RNA transcripts yielded amplified TCR beta CDR3 regions. TCR CDR3 underwent first-round RT-PCR with the HTBI primer set. Each CDR3 protein gets one entry after TCRdb re-called the multiplex PCR reads with MiXCR. The profile shows about 620,000 distinct CDR3 sequences, around 15% of them singletons. Sequencing used blood. These receptors were taken from a woman aged 25 to 39 with Graves' hyperthyroidism.

This clonotype was seen a handful of times. The chain joins TRBV24-1 to TRBJ2-1, with 7 nucleotides matching TRBD1. The V gene's germline CDR1 is KGHDR and CDR2 SFDVKD. CDR3 length: 14 amino acids. V was pared by 3 bases and J by 13 bases, with 11 bases of the junction left unmatched. The CDR3 sequence is CATSDIGDRHIQFF. CDR3 DNA: TGTGCCACCAGTGATATTGGGGACAGACACATTCAGTTCTTC.

This clonotype was detected a few times. The chain has TRBV12-3 or TRBV12-4 and TRBJ1-5; D is unclear. Trimming stripped 3 bases from V and 6 bases from J, with 12 bases between. The CDR3 runs to 14 residues. The CDR3 bases are TGTGCCAGCAGTTTCTTAGCGAGCGGTCAGCCCCAGCATTTT. Residues: CASSFLASGQPQHF.

The CDR3 region is CASSLRRRGSSYEQYF. CDR3 sequence (DNA): TGTGCCAGCAGTTTACGAAGGAGAGGGAGCTCCTACGAGCAGTACTTC. J is TRBJ2-7 and V is TRBV28; D possibly corresponds to TRBD2 (5 bases). This CDR3 has 16 residues. CDR1 and CDR2 from the germline V gene are MDHEN and SYDVKM. The V gene lost 2 bases and the J gene lost 0 bases, with 14 bases spanning the gap.

This clonotype has ten or more counts. The chain couples TRBV7-2 to TRBJ2-7, with 11 bases aligning to TRBD2. Losses at the gene ends were 2 bases for V and 2 bases for J; bases not matched to a gene: 5. This CDR3 spans 16 amino acids. Germline V gene sequence: CDR1 SGHTA, CDR2 FQGNSA. CDR3 residues: CASSLRPGLAAYEQYF. CDR3 DNA: TGTGCCAGCAGCTTACGCCCGGGACTAGCGGCCTACGAGCAGTACTTC.

J is TRBJ2-1 and V is TRBV7-2; 7 bases agree with TRBD1. The trim removed 5 bases at V and 7 bases at J, leaving 11 bases unmatched. The CDR3 loop spans 15 amino acids. The germline gives CDR1 SGHTA, CDR2 FQGNSA. The CDR3 protein is CASSPPGSRGNEQFF. CDR3 nucleotide sequence: TGTGCCAGCAGCCCACCTGGTTCCAGGGGGAATGAGCAGTTCTTC.

The chain carries TRBV9 and TRBJ2-7; no firm D call. Germline V gene lookup returns CDR1 SGDLS and CDR2 YYNGEE. CDR3 length equals 14 residues. Trimming pared 0 bases from V and 3 bases from J, leaving 10 bases between. In DNA, the CDR3 is TGTGCCAGCAGCGTAGGGGATATCAGCTACGAGCAGTACTTC. Translating gives CASSVGDISYEQYF.

The table lists this clonotype with many counts. The genes are TRBV3-1 and TRBJ2-3, with D uncertain. Germline CDR1 reads LGHDT; CDR2 reads YNNKEL (reference sequence). This CDR3 has 12 amino acids. Between the trimmed V and J ends, which lost 1 base and 6 bases, there was a span of 5 bases. CDR3 nucleotides: TGTGCCAGCAGCCAAGTGGGGGATACGCAGTATTTT. Its protein product is CASSQVGDTQYF.

This clonotype was detected ten times or more. This chain uses TRBV12-3 or TRBV12-4 with TRBJ2-1; tentatively, D is TRBD1 (5 bases). The V gene lost 7 bases and the J gene lost 6 bases, with 16 bases spanning the gap. The CDR3 has 14 amino acids. CDR3 sequence (DNA): TGTGCCAGCATTAAGGGGTTTCCCCCCAATGAGCAGTTCTTC. Amino acid sequence: CASIKGFPPNEQFF.

The gene calls are TRBV20-1 and TRBJ2-1; D assignment may be TRBD1 or TRBD2 (5 bases each). CDR3 length equals 17 residues. Germline V gene sequence: CDR1 DFQATT, CDR2 SNEGSKA (reference sequence). V lost 2 bases to trimming and J lost 7 bases, with 24 bases between them. The CDR3, as DNA: TGCAGTGCTAGACGGGTTTTCGGAAGACGGGGCCTAAATGAGCAGTTCTTC. Translation gives CSARRVFGRRGLNEQFF.

The genes are TRBV30 and TRBJ2-7; perhaps TRBD2 as D (5 bases). The CDR3 spans 14 residues. Deletions cut 3 bases from V and 4 bases from J, with 16 bases between. Germline values: CDR1 GTSNPN, CDR2 SVGIG (reference sequence). The CDR3: CAWSPAGVSYEQYF. Written as DNA, the CDR3 is TGTGCCTGGAGCCCGGCCGGGGTATCGTACGAGCAGTACTTC.

A few counts support this clonotype. The rearrangement uses TRBV5-4 and TRBJ2-7; D is uncertain. The CDR3 extends over 14 amino acids. CDR1 is SGHNT and CDR2 is YYREEE in the germline V gene (reference sequence). With 5 bases removed from V and 3 bases from J, the gap between germline ends came to 15 bases. The DNA for the CDR3 is TGTGCCAGCAGTTCACACGGCCGCAACTACGAGCAGTACTTC. Translating it yields CASSSHGRNYEQYF.

The table lists this clonotype with many counts. V and J are TRBV9 and TRBJ2-1; D unresolved. Germline V CDR1 and CDR2: SGDLS, YYNGEE. Trimming left V 3 bases short and J 10 bases short, with 14 bases between. The CDR3 is 13 amino acids. The CDR3 region has the DNA TGTGCCAGCAGCGCTACCCCTTTTGCCGAGCAGTTCTTC. The encoded protein is CASSATPFAEQFF.

V and J are TRBV20-1 and TRBJ2-7; 8 positions agree with TRBD2. The germline V gene has CDR1 DFQATT and CDR2 SNEGSKA (reference sequence). The CDR3 runs 16 residues. After removal of 1 base from V and 4 bases from J, the junction contained 12 bases not matched to a gene. In DNA, the CDR3 is TGCAGTGCTAGAGGCGAGCGGGTAGCGGGAAAGTACGAGCAGTACTTC. This encodes CSARGERVAGKYEQYF.

This clonotype was detected a few times. V usage is TRBV18 and J usage is TRBJ2-7, with TRBD1 as a possible D gene (5 bases). Germline CDR1 KGHSH, CDR2 LQKENI. This CDR3 has 15 residues. With 5 bases removed from V and 0 bases from J, the gap between germline ends came to 14 bases. CDR3 sequence reads: CASSSGRASSYEQYF. The CDR3 DNA is TGTGCCAGCTCATCGGGCAGGGCGAGCTCCTACGAGCAGTACTTC.

This clonotype was recorded at least ten times. V is TRBV7-3 and J is TRBJ2-1, with 7 bases fitting TRBD2. After removal of 4 bases from V and 0 bases from J, the junction contained 6 bases not matched to a gene. From germline, CDR1 is SGHTA and CDR2 FQGTGA. The CDR3 is made up of 16 amino acids. CDR3 nucleotide sequence: TGTGCCAGCAGCTCCATAGCGGGTAACTCCTACAATGAGCAGTTCTTC. Translation: CASSSIAGNSYNEQFF.

This clonotype appeared many times. The chain joins TRBV18 to TRBJ2-7, with D unresolved. The CDR3 length is 11 residues. CDR1 and CDR2 from the germline V gene are KGHSH and LQKENI. Trimming removed 4 bases from V and 5 bases from J, with 6 bases in between. The CDR3 nucleotides are TGTGCCAGCTCACAGAGTAACGAGCAGTACTTC. Amino acid sequence: CASSQSNEQYF.

Note on this clonotype: At one boundary the junction diverges from the germline segment, which might be a read error. The chain carries TRBV4-1 and TRBJ1-1, with TRBD1 matching 8 bases. The CDR3 is made up of 14 amino acids. The germline V gene has CDR1 MGHRA and CDR2 YSYEKL. The CDR3 sequence: CASSQKTGDTEAVF. The CDR3 nucleotides are TGCGCCAGCAGCCAAAAGACAGGGGACACTGAAGCTGTCTTT.

Comments on this clonotype: The junction does not match germline at one end; this may be a read error. The chain carries TRBV20-1 and TRBJ2-3; 10 bases fit TRBD2. The germline V gene encodes CDR1 DFQATT and CDR2 SNEGSKA (reference sequence). This CDR3 region has 16 residues. Here the CDR3 reads CSATMGAGGREDTRYF. DNA for the CDR3: TGCAGTGCTACAATGGGAGCGGGAGGGCGTGAAGATACGCGGTATTTT.

This clonotype was detected many times. The V gene is TRBV15, the J gene TRBJ2-5; 7 bases map to TRBD2. V gave up 3 bases and J gave up 2 bases; unmatched junction bases: 3. The CDR3 sequence is 14 residues long. The germline gives CDR1 LNHNV, CDR2 YYDKDF (reference sequence). CDR3 sequence (DNA): TGTGCCACCAGCAGGGGGGGGGATCAAGAGACCCAGTACTTC. Protein sequence: CATSRGGDQETQYF.

J is TRBJ2-7 and V is TRBV19, with TRBD2 matching over 8 bases. Trimming took 1 base from V and 2 from J; bases not matched to a gene: 7. The CDR3 is 16 residues long. Germline loops: CDR1 LNHDA, CDR2 SQIVND (reference sequence). The DNA of the CDR3 is TGTGCCAGTAGTATAGGAAGCGGGGGTTTTCCCTACGAGCAGTACTTC. Translation gives CASSIGSGGFPYEQYF.